A single sample gave rise to the 21 T cell receptor beta chains below, sequenced in a study of cytomegalovirus exposure and HLA in healthy donors. This PCR relied on a set of 60 Vbeta primers and 13 Jbeta primers. Method: immunoSEQ multiplex PCR; TCRdb's copy keeps in-frame clones and lacks some. The sample shows more than 150,000 clones, almost 80% of them seen only once. The sequenced sample consisted of PBMCs. All receptors derive from a male donor in good health and CMV-seronegative.

This chain links TRBV4-1 with TRBJ1-1; D perhaps matches TRBD1 (5 bases). Per germline, CDR1 MGHRA and CDR2 YSYEKL. Trimming stripped 0 bases from V and 4 bases from J, with 15 bases between. This CDR3 has 16 amino acids. DNA for the CDR3: TGCGCCAGCAGCCAAGAGGACGGACAAGGAGTCACTGAAGCTTTCTTT. Translated: CASSQEDGQGVTEAFF.

This CDR3 reads CASTPGQGAYEQYF. The DNA of the CDR3 is TGTGCCAGTACCCCTGGACAGGGGGCTTACGAGCAGTACTTC. The chain uses TRBV19 and TRBJ2-7, with 11 bases lining up with TRBD1. From germline, CDR1 is LNHDA and CDR2 SQIVND (reference sequence). V was pared by 7 bases and J by 4 bases, with 6 bases of the junction left unmatched. This CDR3 is built from 14 residues. The full variable domain, with the rest looked up from reference TRBV19 and TRBJ2-7, is DGGITQSPKYLFRKEGQNVTLSCEQNLNHDAMYWYRQDPGQGLRLIYYSQIVNDFQKGDIAEGYSVSREKKESFPLTVTSAQKNPTAFYLCASTPGQGAYEQYFGPGTRLTVT.

The chain uses TRBV14 and TRBJ1-2; D is unclear. The CDR3 covers 13 residues. Per the germline V gene, CDR1 is SGHDN and CDR2 is FVKESK. V was clipped by 0 bases and J by 8 bases, with 10 bases between them. CDR3 coding DNA: TGTGCCAGCAGCCAAGATCTTCTGGGCGGCTACACCTTC. Its protein product is CASSQDLLGGYTF.

The chain has TRBV9 and TRBJ2-7; no clear D. The CDR3 extends over 15 amino acids. Germline V gene lookup returns CDR1 SGDLS and CDR2 YYNGEE. The V and J ends lost 0 bases and 2 bases respectively, with 12 bases between them. CDR3 DNA: TGTGCCAGCAGCGTAGCAGCAGGCGTGACCTACGAGCAGTACTTC. Translation: CASSVAAGVTYEQYF.

Only one count was recorded for this clone. This chain joins TRBV6-1 and TRBJ2-7; 9 bases line up with TRBD2. This CDR3 comprises 14 residues. Germline V gene lookup returns CDR1 MNHNS and CDR2 SASEGT. V shed 4 bases, J shed 6 bases, and the junction held 7 bases outside the gene matches. The CDR3, as DNA: TGTGCCAGCAGTGCGGTAGCGGGAGCTCCCGAGCAGTACTTC. The encoded protein is CASSAVAGAPEQYF.

This rearrangement joins TRBV11-2 to TRBJ2-1; D remains unclear. V dropped 5 bases and J dropped 0 bases, with 11 bases sitting between them. Germline V gives CDR1 SGHAT, CDR2 FQNNGV. The CDR3 consists of 15 residues. DNA of the CDR3: TGTGCCAGCAGCCGTCCCCCCAGCTCCTACAATGAGCAGTTCTTC. It encodes CASSRPPSSYNEQFF.

The chain links TRBV19 to TRBJ1-2; 7 bases are shared with TRBD1. The germline CDR1 and CDR2 sequences are LNHDA and SQIVND (reference sequence). This CDR3 is built from 13 residues. The J segment lost 9 bases and the V segment lost 5 bases, leaving 9 bases of the junction unmatched. The CDR3 sequence is CASSPDRAKSYTF. The CDR3 nucleotides read TGTGCCAGTAGTCCTGACAGGGCGAAGAGCTACACCTTC. Using reference TRBV19 and TRBJ1-2 for the parts outside the CDR3, the full variable domain is DGGITQSPKYLFRKEGQNVTLSCEQNLNHDAMYWYRQDPGQGLRLIYYSQIVNDFQKGDIAEGYSVSREKKESFPLTVTSAQKNPTAFYLCASSPDRAKSYTFGSGTRLTVV.

The chain couples TRBV11-2 to TRBJ1-6; D is perhaps TRBD1 (5 bases). Germline CDR1 reads SGHAT; CDR2 reads FQNNGV. Trimming took 5 bases from V and 10 from J, leaving 18 bases between them. This CDR3 is built from 15 residues. DNA of the CDR3: TGTGCCAGCAGCACGGGGGGATCTCGTCTATCACCCCTCCACTTT. Translating it yields CASSTGGSRLSPLHF.

The chain couples TRBV9 to TRBJ2-1; 14 positions match TRBD2. V was pared by 4 bases and J by 9 bases, with 9 bases of the junction left unmatched. CDR1 SGDLS and CDR2 YYNGEE come from the germline V gene. The CDR3 sequence is 16 residues long. The chain's CDR3 is CASSLGVGLAGVEQFF. The CDR3 DNA reads TGTGCCAGCAGCTTAGGGGTGGGACTAGCGGGGGTTGAGCAGTTCTTC.

The rearrangement uses TRBV7-2 and TRBJ1-1; D not resolved. Trimming took off 5 bases at V and 7 bases at J, with 14 bases between the two ends. Germline loops: CDR1 SGHTA, CDR2 FQGNSA. The CDR3 is 13 residues long. CDR3: CASSVYLASEAFF. The CDR3 DNA follows: TGTGCCAGCAGCGTATACTTGGCTAGTGAAGCTTTCTTT. Looking up the rest from reference TRBV7-2 and TRBJ1-1 gives the full variable domain: GAGVSQSPSNKVTEKGKDVELRCDPISGHTALYWYRQSLGQGLEFLIYFQGNSAPDKSGLPSDRFSAERTGGSVSTLTIQRTQQEDSAVYLCASSVYLASEAFFGQGTRLTVV.

The chain combines TRBV7-2 with TRBJ1-3; 7 bases are a match to TRBD1. Germline CDR1 and CDR2: SGHTA and FQGNSA. Trimming at V came to 1 base and at J to 4 bases, leaving 1 base not matched to a gene. The CDR3 has 14 amino acids. The DNA of the CDR3 is TGTGCCAGCAGCTTAGTGGGACAGGGAAACACCATATATTTT. Translating it yields CASSLVGQGNTIYF.

This clone occurred once. J is TRBJ2-3 and V is TRBV25-1; 8 nucleotides align to TRBD1. The CDR3 totals 18 residues. The trim removed 1 base at V and 0 bases at J, leaving 9 bases unmatched. Looked up from germline, CDR1 is MGHDK and CDR2 is SYGVNS. The DNA of the CDR3 is TGTGCCAGCAGTGAATCCTGGACAGGGTTCCCTAGCACAGATACGCAGTATTTT. Residues: CASSESWTGFPSTDTQYF.

The chain combines TRBV7-2 with TRBJ2-7; TRBD2 matches 11 bases. CDR1 and CDR2 from the germline V gene are SGHTA and FQGNSA. Unmatched junction bases numbered 19, after V lost 5 bases and J lost 7 bases. This CDR3 has 18 residues. The CDR3 DNA follows: TGTGCCAGCAGCCCCCTAGGGGGACTAGCGGAGGGGACTGGAGAGCAGTACTTC. Its protein product is CASSPLGGLAEGTGEQYF.

The J gene is TRBJ2-1, the V gene TRBV12-5; TRBD2 aligns across 7 bases. The CDR3 is 17 amino acids. J gave up 1 base and V 0 bases, and 6 bases lay outside the gene matches. Germline V CDR1 and CDR2: LGHNT, FRNRAP. The chain's CDR3 is CASGLVRASGSYNEQFF. CDR3 nucleotide sequence: TGTGCTAGTGGTTTGGTACGGGCTAGCGGATCCTACAATGAGCAGTTCTTC.

Written as DNA, the CDR3 is TGTGCCATCAGTGAGACAGGGAATAGCAATCAGCCCCAGCATTTT. Residues: CAISETGNSNQPQHF. V usage is TRBV10-3 and J usage is TRBJ1-5; possible D gene TRBD1, 6 bases. CDR3 length: 15 amino acids. Germline values: CDR1 ENHRY, CDR2 SYGVKD. The V gene lost 2 bases and the J gene lost 0 bases, with 8 bases spanning the gap.

This chain uses TRBV10-3 with TRBJ2-5; unclear D gene. The CDR3 is 13 residues long. Trimming stripped 4 bases from V and 2 bases from J, with 8 bases between. Germline V gives CDR1 ENHRY, CDR2 SYGVKD. CDR3 bases: TGTGCCATCAGTGGGCCAGGACAAGAGACCCAGTACTTC. Translated: CAISGPGQETQYF.

This clone has more than one count but fewer than ten. The chain uses TRBV5-5 and TRBJ2-7, with D unresolved. Germline loops: CDR1 SGHKS, CDR2 YYEKEE (reference sequence). CDR3 size: 14 residues. The V end was cut by 0 bases, the J end by 1 base, with 8 bases between. In nucleotides, the CDR3 is TGTGCCAGCAGCTTGGGGAGTCAATCCTACGAGCAGTACTTC. It is translated as CASSLGSQSYEQYF.

The CDR3 spells CASSQDLLATYNEQFF. As DNA, the CDR3 is TGCGCCAGCAGCCAAGATCTCCTAGCGACCTACAATGAGCAGTTCTTC. The chain has TRBV4-3 and TRBJ2-1; D perhaps matches TRBD2 (6 bases). The CDR3 has 16 residues. Germline V CDR1 and CDR2: LGHNA, YSLEER. V was cut by 0 bases and J by 2 bases, with 11 bases left in between.

The chain combines TRBV19 with TRBJ2-3, with D perhaps TRBD2 (6 bases). CDR1 and CDR2 (germline): LNHDA, SQIVND (reference sequence). The V gene lost 3 bases and the J gene lost 1 base, with 8 bases spanning the gap. This CDR3 spans 14 amino acids. Written as DNA, the CDR3 is TGTGCCAGTAGTATCGGAGGGCGCACAGATACGCAGTATTTT. This gives the protein CASSIGGRTDTQYF.

The V gene is TRBV9, the J gene TRBJ1-1, with D hard to call. Germline CDR1 is SGDLS and CDR2 is YYNGEE. This CDR3 has 15 amino acids. The V end lost 0 bases, the J end lost 1 base, and 10 bases lay between the germline ends. The CDR3 coding sequence is TGTGCCAGCAGCGTAGGATCTGCAGGGAACACTGAAGCTTTCTTT. It specifies CASSVGSAGNTEAFF.

The chain links TRBV27 to TRBJ2-7, with 7 bases identical to TRBD1. J was trimmed by 6 bases and V by 2 bases; bases with no gene match: 4. Germline V lookup: CDR1 MNHEY, CDR2 SMNVEV (reference sequence). This CDR3 comprises 13 residues. The DNA for the CDR3 is TGTGCCAGCAGTTTAGCTACAGGGGTCGAGCAGTACTTC. Its translation is CASSLATGVEQYF.